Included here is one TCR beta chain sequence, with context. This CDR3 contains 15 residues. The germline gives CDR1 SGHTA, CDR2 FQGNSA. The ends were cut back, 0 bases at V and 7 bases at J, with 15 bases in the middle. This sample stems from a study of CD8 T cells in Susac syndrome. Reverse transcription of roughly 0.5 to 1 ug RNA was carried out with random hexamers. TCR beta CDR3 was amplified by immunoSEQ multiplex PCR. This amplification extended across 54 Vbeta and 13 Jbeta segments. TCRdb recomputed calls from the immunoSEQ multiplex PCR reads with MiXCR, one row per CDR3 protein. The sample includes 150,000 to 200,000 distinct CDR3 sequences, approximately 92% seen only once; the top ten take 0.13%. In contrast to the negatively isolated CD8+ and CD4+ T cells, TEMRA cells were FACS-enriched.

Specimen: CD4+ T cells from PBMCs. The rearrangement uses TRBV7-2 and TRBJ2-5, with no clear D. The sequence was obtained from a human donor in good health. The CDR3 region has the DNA TGTGCCAGCAGCTTAGCGCGGTCCCAACCTGGGACCCAGTACTTC. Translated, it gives CASSLARSQPGTQYF. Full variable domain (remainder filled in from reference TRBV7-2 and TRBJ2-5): GAGVSQSPSNKVTEKGKDVELRCDPISGHTALYWYRQSLGQGLEFLIYFQGNSAPDKSGLPSDRFSAERTGGSVSTLTIQRTQQEDSAVYLCASSLARSQPGTQYFGPGTRLLVL.